These 16 T cell receptor beta chains originate from one sample sequenced in a study of blood T cell repertoires in COVID-19. Only in-frame clones appear in the TCRdb table, and some are missing; sequencing was by immunoSEQ multiplex PCR. The table lists fewer than 250,000 clones, around nine tenths of them singletons. The sample taken for sequencing was peripheral blood. These TCRs come from a woman aged 55-75 years who had recovered from COVID-19.

CDR3 sequence reads: CASSLGGAGQGFYEQYF. The CDR3 region has the DNA TGTGCCAGCAGCTTGGGGGGAGCGGGACAGGGTTTTTACGAGCAGTACTTC. The V call is TRBV5-6, the J call TRBJ2-7; 9 bases map to TRBD1. Trimming at V came to 0 bases and at J to 4 bases, leaving 11 bases not matched to a gene. There are 17 residues in the CDR3. The germline CDR1 and CDR2 sequences are SGHDT and YYEEEE.

This clone was seen more than once but under ten times. The chain joins TRBV5-6 to TRBJ2-1; 7 bases match TRBD1. The CDR3 has 13 amino acids. Germline V gene lookup returns CDR1 SGHDT and CDR2 YYEEEE. Unmatched junction bases numbered 9, after V lost 2 bases and J lost 13 bases. Written as DNA, the CDR3 is TGTGCCAGCAGCTTAGGCGACCGGGACAGACAGTTCTTC. Protein product: CASSLGDRDRQFF. The entire variable domain, with the rest obtained from reference TRBV5-6 and TRBJ2-1, is as follows: DAGVTQSPTHLIKTRGQQVTLRCSPKSGHDTVSWYQQALGQGPQFIFQYYEEEERQRGNFPDRFSGHQFPNYSSELNVNALLLGDSALYLCASSLGDRDRQFFGPGTRLTVL.

The V call is TRBV5-4, the J call TRBJ1-2; D is perhaps TRBD1 (5 bases). The germline V gene has CDR1 SGHNT and CDR2 YYREEE (reference sequence). The CDR3 is 12 amino acids. Trimming pared 4 bases from V and 8 bases from J, leaving 12 bases between. The DNA of the CDR3 is TGTGCCAGCAGCACAGGCCGGTTAGGCTACACCTTC. Translation: CASSTGRLGYTF.

The count of this clone is one. The rearrangement links TRBV27 to TRBJ1-2, with D tentatively TRBD1 (6 bases). Trimming shortened V by 4 bases and J by 5 bases, and 20 bases separated the two germline ends. CDR3 length: 16 amino acids. The germline CDR1 and CDR2 sequences are MNHEY and SMNVEV (reference sequence). The CDR3 spells CASSSGGWGQVYGYTF. CDR3 sequence (DNA): TGTGCCAGCAGTTCCGGAGGTTGGGGGCAAGTTTATGGCTACACCTTC.

The V call is TRBV5-4, the J call TRBJ2-7, with 8 bases identical to TRBD2. There are 18 residues in the CDR3. Germline CDR1 and CDR2: SGHNT and YYREEE (reference sequence). V lost 0 bases, J lost 1 base, and 12 bases stayed unmatched. In nucleotides, the CDR3 is TGTGCCAGCAGCTTGGTCTCCGCGGCGGGGGGCCCTTCCTACGAGCAGTACTTC. Its translation: CASSLVSAAGGPSYEQYF. Using reference TRBV5-4 and TRBJ2-7 for the parts outside the CDR3, the full variable domain is ETGVTQSPTHLIKTRGQQVTLRCSSQSGHNTVSWYQQALGQGPQFIFQYYREEENGRGNFPPRFSGLQFPNYSSELNVNALELDDSALYLCASSLVSAAGGPSYEQYFGPGTRLTVT.

The rearrangement uses TRBV6-4 and TRBJ2-3; 10 bases fit TRBD1. With V trimmed by 6 bases and J by 4 bases, 7 bases remained unmatched. The CDR3 runs 15 residues. In germline, CDR1 is MRHNA, CDR2 SNTAGT. The CDR3 nucleotides read TGTGCCAGCAGCTGGACAGGGGGTGACGCAGATACGCAGTATTTT. Translating it yields CASSWTGGDADTQYF.

The chain couples TRBV10-3 to TRBJ1-1; 9 positions match TRBD1. From germline, CDR1 is ENHRY and CDR2 SYGVKD. With V trimmed by 10 bases and J by 1 base, 16 bases remained unmatched. The CDR3 spans 17 residues. CDR3 DNA sequence: TGTGCCACCACCCCGGGACAGGGAGGGGCCAAGAACACTGAAGCTTTCTTT. Amino acid sequence: CATTPGQGGAKNTEAFF.

This clone was detected once. The rearrangement joins TRBV19 to TRBJ1-2; 8 nucleotides agree with TRBD1. CDR3 length equals 15 residues. CDR1 and CDR2 (germline): LNHDA, SQIVND (reference sequence). Germline trimming cut 3 bases from V and 4 bases from J; bases unmatched to any gene: 7. CDR3 protein: CASSIPGTGIYGYTF. In nucleotides, the CDR3 is TGTGCCAGTAGTATTCCCGGGACAGGAATCTATGGCTACACCTTC.

This clone was found a few times. V usage is TRBV3-1 (or the pseudogene TRBV3-2) and J usage is TRBJ1-5, with unresolved D. V was clipped by 1 base and J by 2 bases, with 9 bases between them. Germline-derived CDR1 and CDR2 are LGHDT and YNNKEL (reference sequence). This CDR3 has 15 residues. CDR3 nucleotides: TGTGCCAGCAGCCAAGGCGGGTTCGGCAATCAGCCCCAGCATTTT. The encoded protein is CASSQGGFGNQPQHF.

The chain is built from TRBV11-3 and TRBJ2-1, with 10 bases identical to TRBD1. Germline assignment: CDR1 SGHNT and CDR2 YENEEA. V lost 5 bases and J lost 4; bases outside the gene matches: 5. This CDR3 comprises 15 residues. CDR3 DNA: TGTGCCAGCAGCCCGGGACAGGGGCGATACAATGAGCAGTTCTTC. It yields the protein CASSPGQGRYNEQFF.

The rearrangement joins TRBV6-5 to TRBJ1-2; D might be TRBD1 (6 bases). The CDR3 runs to 15 residues. Germline V CDR1 and CDR2: MNHEY, SVGAGI. Trimming shortened V by 4 bases and J by 12 bases, and 24 bases separated the two germline ends. The CDR3: CASSLQTGVGGIHTF. CDR3 DNA sequence: TGTGCCAGCAGTTTACAAACCGGCGTTGGGGGCATCCACACCTTC.

This rearrangement joins TRBV5-1 to TRBJ2-7; TRBD2 is a possible D gene (6 bases). V lost 0 bases and J lost 0, with 16 bases in between. The CDR3 loop spans 17 amino acids. Per germline, CDR1 SGHRS and CDR2 YFSETQ. The CDR3 DNA follows: TGCGCCAGCAGCTTGGGACCTCCCCTAGCGAGCTCCTACGAGCAGTACTTC. Translation gives CASSLGPPLASSYEQYF.

This clone has just a few counts. The V gene is TRBV2, the J gene TRBJ1-2; 11 bases agree with TRBD1. This CDR3 has 13 residues. The trim removed 9 bases at V and 9 bases at J, leaving 9 bases unmatched. Germline V CDR1 and CDR2: SNHLY, FYNNEI. DNA of the CDR3: TGTGCCAGTAAAAAGGGGACAGGGGGGAGCTACACCTTC. Translated: CASKKGTGGSYTF.

V and J are TRBV10-3 and TRBJ2-7; 10 bases are shared with TRBD1. This CDR3 contains 17 residues. CDR1 and CDR2 (germline): ENHRY, SYGVKD. V gave up 5 bases and J gave up 6 bases; unmatched junction bases: 16. DNA of the CDR3: TGTGCCATCAGTCCGGGACAGGGGACGGGGATCGGGGCCGAGCAGTACTTC. Protein sequence: CAISPGQGTGIGAEQYF.

As concerns this clone: The identical CDR3 is also encoded by other nucleotide sequences in the sample. The V gene is TRBV5-5, the J gene TRBJ2-7, with a weak D call TRBD2 (5 bases). Trimming pared 0 bases from V and 3 bases from J, leaving 13 bases between. CDR3 length equals 15 residues. Germline lookup yields CDR1 SGHKS and CDR2 YYEKEE (reference sequence). The CDR3: CASSLGPRSGYEQYF. Written as DNA, the CDR3 is TGTGCCAGCAGCTTGGGGCCCCGGAGCGGCTACGAGCAGTACTTC. Based on the CDR3 plus reference TRBV5-5 and TRBJ2-7, the full variable domain is DAGVTQSPTHLIKTRGQQVTLRCSPISGHKSVSWYQQVLGQGPQFIFQYYEKEERGRGNFPDRFSARQFPNYSSELNVNALLLGDSALYLCASSLGPRSGYEQYFGPGTRLTVT.

This sequence joins TRBV6-5 and TRBJ2-7; 8 nucleotides agree with TRBD1. The ends lost 5 bases at V and 6 bases at J; junction bases unmatched: 12. In germline, CDR1 is MNHEY, CDR2 SVGAGI. There are 15 residues in the CDR3. The CDR3 nucleotides are TGTGCCAGCAGTACAGAGACAGGGGCGGTCGCCGAGCAGTACTTC. It codes for CASSTETGAVAEQYF.